The rows below give T cell receptor beta chains drawn from one sample of a study of glioma-infiltrating T cells. TCRdb reprocessed the multiplex PCR reads via MiXCR and lists one record per CDR3 protein. This sample has around 100,000 distinct CDR3 sequences; about 30% occur once, and the top ten carry about 40%. Sequenced: glioma tissue, nonneoplastic brain tissue, or PBMCs (not recorded which). Source of these receptors: a human donor with low-grade glioma or glioblastoma, undergoing nonglioma brain surgery, or in good health (not recorded which). Each CDR3 is given with its conserved first and last residue. The D gene is left open where the match is weak. Size is omitted from some rows. Given values are once, few, many or a class for expanded clones.

v_call,clone_size,j_call,d_call,cdr3_aa,cdr3_nt
TRBV11-2,few,TRBJ1-6,TRBD1,CASSKTGSNSPLHF,TGTGCCAGCAGCAAGACAGGGTCAAATTCACCCCTCCACTTT
TRBV5-1,NA,TRBJ1-1,NA,CASSLPTGMNTEAFF,TGCGCCAGCAGCTTGCCGACAGGAATGAACACTGAAGCTTTCTTT
TRBV28,many,TRBJ2-7,TRBD1,CASSRRDRSSYEQYF,TGTGCCAGCAGCCGCCGGGACAGGAGCTCCTACGAGCAGTACTTC
TRBV20-1,many,TRBJ2-7,NA,CSAIQGGGGEQYF,TGCAGTGCAATACAGGGAGGTGGCGGCGAGCAGTACTTC
TRBV7-9,NA,TRBJ2-5,TRBD1,CASSPRTGLQETQYF,TGTGCCAGCAGCCCGCGGACAGGGCTCCAAGAGACCCAGTACTTC
TRBV12-3/TRBV12-4,few,TRBJ2-7,NA,CASQRQWGEQYF,TGTGCCAGTCAACGTCAATGGGGCGAGCAGTACTTC
TRBV20-1,many,TRBJ2-1,TRBD1,CSANHAGTGRDEQFF,TGCAGTGCTAATCACGCCGGGACAGGGCGCGATGAGCAGTTCTTC
TRBV7-2,NA,TRBJ1-5,NA,CASSLDWNQPQHF,TGTGCCAGCAGCTTAGATTGGAATCAGCCCCAGCATTTT
TRBV3-1,NA,TRBJ2-1,TRBD2,CASSPLASGGNEQFF,TGTGCCAGCAGCCCCCTAGCTAGCGGGGGCAATGAGCAGTTCTTC
TRBV5-1,few,TRBJ1-1,NA,CASSPQNTREAFF,TGCGCCAGCAGCCCCCAGAATACACGTGAAGCTTTCTTT
TRBV15,once,TRBJ1-6,TRBD1,CATSRQGNSSLHF,TGTGCCACCAGTAGACAGGGGAATTCATCCCTCCACTTT
TRBV6-1,many,TRBJ2-3,NA,CASRPASLRGEDTQYF,TGTGCCAGCAGACCTGCCTCCCTTAGAGGGGAAGATACGCAGTATTTT
TRBV5-1,NA,TRBJ2-3,NA,CASSLAGGPPTDTQYF,TGCGCCAGCAGCTTGGCCGGGGGGCCTCCCACAGATACGCAGTATTTT
TRBV7-6,many,TRBJ2-3,TRBD1,CASSKQGSLTPDTQYF,TGTGCCAGCAGCAAACAGGGGTCCCTTACGCCAGATACGCAGTATTTT
TRBV2,NA,TRBJ2-7,NA,CASGVIYEQYF,TGTGCCAGCGGCGTGATCTACGAGCAGTACTTC
TRBV7-2,many,TRBJ2-2,TRBD1,CASSPQTGGIGELFF,TGTGCCAGCAGCCCCCAGACAGGGGGTATCGGGGAGCTGTTTTTT
TRBV7-9,many,TRBJ1-5,NA,CASSLGGPYQPQHF,TGTGCCAGCAGCTTAGGAGGCCCATATCAGCCCCAGCATTTT
TRBV3-1,few,TRBJ2-3,TRBD1,CASRPWTGRTDTQYF,TGTGCCAGCAGACCCTGGACAGGTAGAACAGATACGCAGTATTTT
TRBV18,many,TRBJ1-2,NA,CASSQRLQQAGYTF,TGTGCCAGCTCACAGAGGCTTCAACAAGCTGGCTACACCTTC
TRBV6-9,NA,TRBJ1-2,TRBD1,CASSFQGAEDYGYTF,TGTGCCAGCAGTTTCCAGGGGGCTGAGGACTATGGCTACACCTTC
TRBV5-1,NA,TRBJ2-3,TRBD2,CASSLKGLDADTQYF,TGCGCCAGCAGCTTGAAGGGACTAGATGCAGATACGCAGTATTTT
TRBV14,NA,TRBJ2-3,TRBD2,CASSQDVRGGRKDTQYF,TGTGCCAGCAGCCAAGATGTGCGGGGGGGCCGGAAAGATACGCAGTATTTT
TRBV9,NA,TRBJ1-4,NA,CASSVRQGEKLFF,TGTGCCAGCAGCGTGCGCCAAGGTGAAAAACTGTTTTTT
TRBV6-6,many,TRBJ1-1,NA,CASSYTSGGEGYTEAFF,TGTGCCAGCAGTTACACGTCCGGGGGCGAGGGGTACACTGAAGCTTTCTTT
TRBV28,many,TRBJ1-6,TRBD1,CASSIRDSMWRPLHF,TGTGCCAGCAGTATCCGGGACAGTATGTGGAGACCCCTCCACTTT
TRBV7-2,many,TRBJ2-7,NA,CASSFSPSSYEQYF,TGTGCCAGCAGCTTCAGTCCTAGCTCCTACGAGCAGTACTTC
TRBV6-1,many,TRBJ2-1,NA,CASAWYNEQFF,TGTGCCAGCGCCTGGTACAATGAGCAGTTCTTC
TRBV6-1,many,TRBJ2-7,NA,CASSLDSLSYEQYF,TGTGCCAGCAGTTTGGACAGCCTCTCCTACGAGCAGTACTTC
TRBV20-1,NA,TRBJ2-1,TRBD2,CSASEGTSGQDKEQFF,TGCAGTGCTAGCGAAGGGACTAGCGGACAAGACAAAGAGCAGTTCTTC
TRBV5-4,NA,TRBJ2-5,NA,CASSERDFSETQYF,TGTGCCAGCAGTGAAAGGGACTTCTCCGAGACCCAGTACTTC
TRBV6-1,many,TRBJ1-4,NA,CASSEQTRVPLLANEKLFF,TGTGCCAGCAGTGAACAGACCAGGGTCCCTCTGTTGGCTAATGAAAAACTGTTTTTT
TRBV28,many,TRBJ2-4,TRBD2,CASSRTSGKLAKNIQYF,TGTGCCAGCAGCCGGACTAGCGGGAAATTAGCCAAAAACATTCAGTACTTC
TRBV29-1,NA,TRBJ1-1,TRBD1,CTYVGPGGAGHTEAFF,TGCACCTACGTGGGCCCAGGGGGCGCCGGACACACTGAAGCTTTCTTT
TRBV6-1,NA,TRBJ2-1,NA,CAISATSPNEQFF,TGTGCCATCAGTGCAACTAGTCCCAATGAGCAGTTCTTC
TRBV2,NA,TRBJ2-7,NA,CASEGWGDATYEQYF,TGTGCCAGCGAGGGTTGGGGGGATGCCACCTACGAGCAGTACTTC
TRBV12-3/TRBV12-4,NA,TRBJ1-2,TRBD1,CASSKGQSYGYTF,TGTGCCAGCAGCAAGGGACAGTCCTATGGCTACACCTTC
TRBV7-2,NA,TRBJ2-3,NA,CASSLGRSTDTQYF,TGTGCCAGCAGCTTGGGACGGAGCACAGATACGCAGTATTTT
TRBV6-1,many,TRBJ2-5,NA,CASRIQGGQGETQYF,TGTGCCAGCCGCATCCAGGGGGGGCAGGGAGAGACCCAGTACTTC
TRBV20-1,many,TRBJ2-3,TRBD2,CSGGTSGERTDTQYF,TGCAGTGGGGGGACTAGCGGGGAACGAACAGATACGCAGTATTTT
TRBV2,NA,TRBJ1-2,TRBD1,CASNPQTGPTGGYTF,TGTGCCAGCAATCCCCAGACAGGGCCGACTGGGGGCTACACCTTC